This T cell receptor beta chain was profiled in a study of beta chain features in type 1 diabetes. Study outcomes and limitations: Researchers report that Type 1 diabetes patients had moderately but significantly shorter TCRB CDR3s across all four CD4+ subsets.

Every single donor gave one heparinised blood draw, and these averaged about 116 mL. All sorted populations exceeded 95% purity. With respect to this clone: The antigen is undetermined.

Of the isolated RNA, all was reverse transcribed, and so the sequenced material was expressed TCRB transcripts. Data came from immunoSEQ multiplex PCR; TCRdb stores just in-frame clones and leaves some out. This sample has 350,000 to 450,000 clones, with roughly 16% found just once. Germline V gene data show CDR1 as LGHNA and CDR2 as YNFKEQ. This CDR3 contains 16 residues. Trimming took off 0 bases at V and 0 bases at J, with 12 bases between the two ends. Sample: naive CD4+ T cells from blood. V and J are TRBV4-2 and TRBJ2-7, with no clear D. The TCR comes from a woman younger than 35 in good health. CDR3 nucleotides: TGTGCCAGCAGCCAAGATAAGAGGTCCAGCTCCTACGAGCAGTACTTC. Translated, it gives CASSQDKRSSSYEQYF.